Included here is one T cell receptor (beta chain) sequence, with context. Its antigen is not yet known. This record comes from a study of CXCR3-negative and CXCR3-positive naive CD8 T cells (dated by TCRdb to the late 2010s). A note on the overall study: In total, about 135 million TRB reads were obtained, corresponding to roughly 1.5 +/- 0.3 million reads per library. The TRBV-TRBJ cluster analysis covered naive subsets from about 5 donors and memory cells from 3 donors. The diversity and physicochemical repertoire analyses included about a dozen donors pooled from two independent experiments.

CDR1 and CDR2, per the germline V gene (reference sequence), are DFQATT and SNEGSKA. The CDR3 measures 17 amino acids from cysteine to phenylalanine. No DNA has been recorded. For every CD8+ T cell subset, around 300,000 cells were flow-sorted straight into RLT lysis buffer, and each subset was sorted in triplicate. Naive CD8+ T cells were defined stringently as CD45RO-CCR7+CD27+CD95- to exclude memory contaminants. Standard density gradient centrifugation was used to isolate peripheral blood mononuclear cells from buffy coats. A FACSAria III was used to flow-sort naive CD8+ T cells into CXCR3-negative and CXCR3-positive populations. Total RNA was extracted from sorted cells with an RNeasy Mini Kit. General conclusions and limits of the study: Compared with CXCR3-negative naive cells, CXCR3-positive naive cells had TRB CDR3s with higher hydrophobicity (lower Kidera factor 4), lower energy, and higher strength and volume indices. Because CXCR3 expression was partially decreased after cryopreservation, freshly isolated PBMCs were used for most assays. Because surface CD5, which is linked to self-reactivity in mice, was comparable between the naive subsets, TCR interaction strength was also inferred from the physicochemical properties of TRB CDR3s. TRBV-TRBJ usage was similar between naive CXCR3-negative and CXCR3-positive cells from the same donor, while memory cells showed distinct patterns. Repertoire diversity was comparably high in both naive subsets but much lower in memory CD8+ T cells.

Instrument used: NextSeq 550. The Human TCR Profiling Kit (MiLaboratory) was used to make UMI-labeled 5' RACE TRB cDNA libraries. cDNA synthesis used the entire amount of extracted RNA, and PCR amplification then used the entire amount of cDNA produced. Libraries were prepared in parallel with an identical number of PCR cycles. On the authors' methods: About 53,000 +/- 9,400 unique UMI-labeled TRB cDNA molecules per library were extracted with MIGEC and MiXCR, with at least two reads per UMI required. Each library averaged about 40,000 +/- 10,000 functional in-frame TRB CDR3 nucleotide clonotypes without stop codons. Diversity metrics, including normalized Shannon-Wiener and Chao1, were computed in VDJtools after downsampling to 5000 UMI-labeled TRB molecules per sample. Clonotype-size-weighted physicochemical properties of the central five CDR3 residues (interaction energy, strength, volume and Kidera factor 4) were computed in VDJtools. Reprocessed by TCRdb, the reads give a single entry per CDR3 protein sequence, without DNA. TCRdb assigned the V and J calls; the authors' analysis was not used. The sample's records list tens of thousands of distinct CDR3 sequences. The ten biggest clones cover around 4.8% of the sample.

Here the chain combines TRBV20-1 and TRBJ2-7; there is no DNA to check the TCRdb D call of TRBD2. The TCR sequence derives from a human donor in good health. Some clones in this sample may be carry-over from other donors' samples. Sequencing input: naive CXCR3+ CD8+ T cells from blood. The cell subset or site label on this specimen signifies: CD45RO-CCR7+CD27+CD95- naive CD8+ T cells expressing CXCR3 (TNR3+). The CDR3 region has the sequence CSAQLEEPSRGSYEQYF.